This T cell receptor (beta chain) emerged from a study of blood T cell repertoires in COVID-19. Overall study context: Acute and convalescent COVID-19 specimens originated in the United States, Italy and Spain. T cells, B-cell-depleted T cells, or PBMCs provided the cDNA or gDNA that served as material.

V lost 4 bases and J 1 base, leaving 15 bases between the germline ends. In germline, CDR1 is SGHDT, CDR2 YYEEEE. The CDR3 has 16 amino acids. Authors' methods: The assay estimated nucleated cells by amplifying reference gene primers. TCRdb's table, derived via immunoSEQ multiplex PCR, lists solely in-frame clones and lacks some. The D gene and trimming were derived from the DNA, and the V and J assignments and clone size from that table. Among approximately 75,000 clones, approximately 88% were seen once, and the ten largest hold 25% to 35%. V gene TRBV5-6 combines with J gene TRBJ2-1, with D possibly TRBD1 on 5 matching bases. The TCR comes from a man aged 50 to 59 with acute or convalescent COVID-19. Sequencing input: peripheral blood. CDR3 loop: CASSRDSTWSYNEQFF. Written as DNA, the CDR3 is TGTGCCAGCAGCCGAGACAGTACCTGGTCCTACAATGAGCAGTTCTTC.